Listed below are T cell receptor beta chains from one sample, sequenced in a study of T-cell reconstitution after alpha-beta-depleted transplantation in children. TCRdb analysed the PCR reads with MiXCR anew, one entry per CDR3 protein. The sample records approximately 800,000 distinct CDR3 sequences, 16% being singletons. The source material was PBMCs, mostly from graft donor cells, sampled 360 days after TCRalphabeta/CD19-depleted stem cell transplant. These receptors came from a male patient under 18 who had a stem cell transplant for acute lymphoblastic leukemia, so the T cells may come from the graft donor. Both conserved end residues are part of each CDR3. The D gene is left open where the match is weak. Clone size is not always given. Where it is, it says once, few, many or a class for expanded clones.

J gene | V gene | clone size | D gene | CDR3 protein | CDR3 DNA
TRBJ2-1 | TRBV27 | few | TRBD1 | CASSSQTGTGPHEQFF | TGTGCCAGCAGTTCCCAAACCGGGACAGGGCCGCATGAGCAGTTCTTC
TRBJ2-7 | TRBV7-9 | many | . | CASSLRTLGTDEQYF | TGTGCCAGCAGCTTACGCACCTTAGGTACAGACGAGCAGTACTTC
TRBJ2-7 | TRBV5-1 | . | . | CASMLGPSSYEQYF | TGCGCCAGCATGCTCGGGCCGAGCTCCTACGAGCAGTACTTC
TRBJ2-7 | TRBV9 | few | . | CASSVELGPKEQYF | TGTGCCAGCAGCGTAGAACTGGGTCCGAAAGAGCAGTACTTC
TRBJ2-5 | TRBV7-8 | . | . | CASSLGIGASETQYF | TGTGCCAGCAGCTTAGGTATAGGGGCGAGCGAGACCCAGTACTTC
TRBJ2-5 | TRBV10-3 | . | TRBD2 | CAIAKREGTQETQYF | TGTGCCATCGCCAAGCGGGAGGGGACACAAGAGACCCAGTACTTC
TRBJ1-2 | TRBV12-3/TRBV12-4 | few | . | CASSPRKGGYGYTF | TGTGCCAGCAGCCCTCGGAAAGGAGGTTATGGCTACACCTTC
TRBJ2-1 | TRBV18 | . | TRBD2 | CVSSPPGLAGGGHEQFF | TGTGTCAGCTCACCACCGGGACTAGCGGGAGGTGGCCATGAGCAGTTCTTC
TRBJ2-5 | TRBV12-5 | few | . | CASGRGQHAGGETQYF | TGTGCTAGTGGACGTGGACAACATGCGGGTGGAGAGACCCAGTACTTC
TRBJ1-4 | TRBV6-1 | few | . | CASSARGFRTNEKLFF | TGTGCCAGCAGTGCCAGGGGTTTTCGAACTAATGAAAAACTGTTTTTT
TRBJ2-1 | TRBV27 | few | . | CASSFGPDEQFF | TGTGCCAGCAGTTTTGGGCCGGATGAGCAGTTCTTC
TRBJ2-1 | TRBV5-1 | few | TRBD2 | CASSLNLAGGLLGLHEQFF | TGCGCCAGCAGCTTAAACCTAGCGGGAGGACTCCTGGGATTGCATGAGCAGTTCTTC
TRBJ2-5 | TRBV12-3/TRBV12-4 | few | . | CASLDRKKETQYF | TGTGCCAGCCTTGACAGGAAAAAAGAGACCCAGTACTTC
TRBJ2-1 | TRBV7-9 | few | . | CASPGTKTLYNEQFF | TGTGCCAGCCCCGGGACAAAGACCCTATACAATGAGCAGTTCTTC